The next 27 T cell receptor beta chains were all read from a single sample in a study of T cells in Graves' hyperthyroidism and ophthalmopathy. Amplified TCR beta CDR3 regions came from RNA transcripts. HTBI primers were employed in a first-round RT-PCR of the TCR CDR3. TCRdb reprocessed the multiplex PCR reads via MiXCR and lists one record per CDR3 protein. In the table there are about 510,000 distinct CDR3 sequences, approximately 15% of which are singletons. The sequenced material came from blood. All receptors come from a woman aged 40 to 50 with Graves' hyperthyroidism.

This clonotype came up a few times. The V call is TRBV14, the J call TRBJ1-2; D is undetermined. This CDR3 has 14 amino acids. In germline, CDR1 is SGHDN, CDR2 FVKESK. V was shortened by 0 bases and J by 5 bases, with 10 bases between the two germline ends. The CDR3 nucleotides are TGTGCCAGCAGCCAAGACCGACGCTTTTATGGCTACACCTTC. Translation: CASSQDRRFYGYTF.

This clonotype was detected many times. The chain recombines TRBV10-3 with TRBJ2-1; 7 nucleotides match TRBD2. Germline V gene data show CDR1 as ENHRY and CDR2 as SYGVKD. V trimming: 1 base; J trimming: 5 bases; junction bases outside the gene matches: 2. The CDR3 sequence is 14 residues long. Here the CDR3 DNA reads TGTGCCATCAGTGAGTTACTAGCGAACAATGAGCAGTTCTTC. Amino acids: CAISELLANNEQFF.

This rearrangement joins TRBV10-3 to TRBJ2-4; 7 nucleotides agree with TRBD1. Germline assignment: CDR1 ENHRY and CDR2 SYGVKD. V shed 2 bases and J 6 bases; nucleotides not matched to a gene: 7. CDR3 length: 15 amino acids. CDR3 amino acids: CAISEQGELGNIQYF. CDR3 sequence (DNA): TGTGCCATCAGTGAGCAGGGGGAGTTGGGAAACATTCAGTACTTC.

At least ten counts were recorded for this clonotype. The V and J genes are TRBV10-1 and TRBJ2-7, with unresolved D. Looked up from germline, CDR1 is WNHNN and CDR2 is SYGVQD (reference sequence). The CDR3 consists of 13 residues. Trimming removed 2 bases from V and 7 bases from J, with 12 bases in between. CDR3 sequence reads: CASSENVAGEQYF. CDR3 coding DNA: TGCGCCAGCAGTGAGAATGTAGCAGGAGAGCAGTACTTC.

This chain joins TRBV19 and TRBJ1-5; 7 positions agree with TRBD1. Germline V gene data show CDR1 as LNHDA and CDR2 as SQIVND (reference sequence). Trimming took 5 bases from V and 3 from J; bases not matched to a gene: 7. The CDR3 totals 15 residues. CDR3 nucleotides: TGTGCCAGTAGTCTCGGGACAGCGAACAATCAGCCCCAGCATTTT. This codes for CASSLGTANNQPQHF.

The V and J genes are TRBV13 and TRBJ2-7; TRBD1 aligns across 8 bases. The CDR3 extends over 14 amino acids. Germline V gene data show CDR1 as PRHDT and CDR2 as FYEKMQ (reference sequence). The ends lost 4 bases at V and 3 bases at J; junction bases unmatched: 5. The CDR3 DNA is TGTGCCAGCAGCTCCGGGACAGGCCACTACGAGCAGTACTTC. This sequence encodes CASSSGTGHYEQYF.

This clonotype was recorded at least ten times. The DNA for the CDR3 is TGTGCCAGCAGTTATGGGGCGGACATCGGCACCGGGGAGCTGTTTTTT. As protein: CASSYGADIGTGELFF. The chain links TRBV6-2 or TRBV6-3 to TRBJ2-2; D is possibly TRBD1 (5 bases). CDR3 length equals 16 residues. Germline CDR1 reads MNHEY; CDR2 reads SVGEGT. V shed 3 bases and J shed 4 bases, with 15 bases lying between them.

There are many counts of this clonotype. The chain uses TRBV20-1 and TRBJ1-2; 10 bases line up with TRBD1. Per germline, CDR1 DFQATT and CDR2 SNEGSKA (reference sequence). The CDR3 has 13 residues. V lost 2 bases, J lost 6 bases, and 3 bases stayed unmatched. The CDR3 DNA is TGCAGTGCTAGACGACAGGGGGCTGATGGCTACACCTTC. Protein: CSARRQGADGYTF.

At least ten counts were recorded for this clonotype. The chain is built from TRBV7-2 and TRBJ2-3, with 12 bases lining up with TRBD2. Per germline, CDR1 SGHTA and CDR2 FQGNSA. The CDR3 covers 17 residues. Unmatched junction bases numbered 6, after V lost 4 bases and J lost 1 base. The CDR3 loop is CASSSSGLAGRTDTQYF. For the CDR3, the DNA is TGTGCCAGCAGCTCCTCCGGACTAGCGGGGCGCACAGATACGCAGTATTTT.

The sample holds many counts of this clonotype. This chain links TRBV7-2 with TRBJ2-2; no reliable D call. Trimming shortened V by 2 bases and J by 4 bases, and 8 bases separated the two germline ends. Germline V gene sequence: CDR1 SGHTA, CDR2 FQGNSA. The CDR3 loop spans 14 amino acids. In DNA, the CDR3 is TGTGCCAGCAGCTTACTGTCCGTCACCGGGGAGCTGTTTTTT. Protein: CASSLLSVTGELFF. Based on the CDR3 plus reference TRBV7-2 and TRBJ2-2, the full variable domain is GAGVSQSPSNKVTEKGKDVELRCDPISGHTALYWYRQSLGQGLEFLIYFQGNSAPDKSGLPSDRFSAERTGGSVSTLTIQRTQQEDSAVYLCASSLLSVTGELFFGEGSRLTVL.

This clonotype was counted at least ten times. The V gene is TRBV28, the J gene TRBJ2-7; a possible D gene is TRBD2 (5 bases). The CDR3 loop spans 13 amino acids. V was clipped by 6 bases and J by 8 bases, with 17 bases between them. Germline V gives CDR1 MDHEN, CDR2 SYDVKM. Here the CDR3 reads CASSFPQERKQYF. CDR3 DNA sequence: TGTGCCAGCAGCTTCCCCCAGGAGCGGAAGCAGTACTTC.

Concerning this clonotype itself: Given a much more abundant clone one base away, this may be a read error. The J gene is TRBJ1-4, the V gene TRBV2, with 9 bases fitting TRBD1. The CDR3 loop spans 14 amino acids. Germline CDR1 and CDR2: SNHLY and FYNNEI. The CDR3 DNA is TGTGCCAGCAGTCTGGACAGGGGAAGTGAAGAACTGTTTTTT. As protein: CASSLDRGSEELFF.

This clonotype was detected many times. This rearrangement joins TRBV3-1 to TRBJ1-5, with a possible D match to TRBD1 (5 bases). Deletions cut 3 bases from V and 9 bases from J, with 12 bases between. Germline CDR1 and CDR2: LGHDT and YNNKEL (reference sequence). This CDR3 contains 13 residues. The CDR3 region has the DNA TGTGCCAGCAGCCAGACTGTTCAGGGGCCCCAGCATTTT. This codes for CASSQTVQGPQHF. Full variable domain (missing parts from reference TRBV3-1 and TRBJ1-5): DTAVSQTPKYLVTQMGNDKSIKCEQNLGHDTMYWYKQDSKKFLKIMFSYNNKELIINETVPNRFSPKSPDKAHLNLHINSLELGDSAVYFCASSQTVQGPQHFGDGTRLSIL.

This clonotype was seen a few times. The chain uses TRBV28 and TRBJ2-1; unclear D gene. The CDR3 runs 15 residues. Trimming stripped 5 bases from V and 2 bases from J, with 13 bases between. Germline V gene data show CDR1 as MDHEN and CDR2 as SYDVKM. This chain's CDR3 is CASSTEASAYNEQFF. The CDR3 DNA sequence: TGTGCCAGCAGTACCGAAGCGTCAGCCTACAATGAGCAGTTCTTC.

The table lists this clonotype with a few counts. This chain links TRBV6-2 or TRBV6-3 with TRBJ1-5; 8 bases are a match to TRBD1. V shed 2 bases and J 4 bases; nucleotides not matched to a gene: 10. This CDR3 is 17 amino acids long. CDR1 MNHEY and CDR2 SVGEGT come from the germline V gene. The CDR3 nucleotides are TGTGCCAGCAGTTACCTGGCAGGGGGCAATAATAATCAGCCCCAGCATTTT. Translating it yields CASSYLAGGNNNQPQHF.

The sample holds a few counts of this clonotype. This chain links TRBV6-1 with TRBJ2-2, with D unresolved. The V and J ends lost 7 bases and 5 bases respectively, with 8 bases between them. Per germline, CDR1 MNHNS and CDR2 SASEGT. This CDR3 spans 12 amino acids. The CDR3 region is CASKSITGELFF. Here the CDR3 DNA reads TGTGCCAGCAAGTCTATTACCGGGGAGCTGTTTTTT.

This clonotype was seen more than once but under ten times. The chain couples TRBV7-9 to TRBJ1-2, with D perhaps matching TRBD1 (5 bases). Per germline, CDR1 SEHNR and CDR2 FQNEAQ (reference sequence). V was cut by 5 bases and J by 7 bases, with 11 bases left in between. The CDR3 runs to 12 residues. CDR3 DNA sequence: TGTGCCAGCAGCCGGGACTCGGGTGGCTACACCTTC. This codes for CASSRDSGGYTF.

The V gene is TRBV27, the J gene TRBJ2-2; 14 bases line up with TRBD2. The trim removed 5 bases at V and 3 bases at J, leaving 8 bases unmatched. This CDR3 spans 18 amino acids. Germline V lookup: CDR1 MNHEY, CDR2 SMNVEV (reference sequence). CDR3 in amino acids: CASSPGLAGALYTGELFF. The CDR3 bases are TGTGCCAGCAGTCCGGGACTAGCGGGAGCCCTCTACACCGGGGAGCTGTTTTTT.

This clonotype was counted at least ten times. This chain joins TRBV13 and TRBJ2-1; 7 positions match TRBD1. CDR1 and CDR2 (germline): PRHDT, FYEKMQ (reference sequence). V was pared by 3 bases and J by 7 bases, with 6 bases of the junction left unmatched. The CDR3 contains 14 residues. CDR3 bases: TGTGCCAGCAGCTTCAGGGACAGATATAATGAGCAGTTCTTC. Translated, it gives CASSFRDRYNEQFF.

Only a few counts were recorded for this clonotype. The V call is TRBV3-1, the J call TRBJ2-2; 11 nucleotides line up with TRBD2. CDR3 size: 20 residues. Germline CDR1 LGHDT, CDR2 YNNKEL (reference sequence). J lost 2 bases, V lost 2 bases, and 13 bases had no gene match. The CDR3 sequence is CASSQRTPGLAGPNTGELFF. The CDR3 DNA follows: TGTGCCAGCAGCCAACGGACACCTGGACTAGCGGGTCCTAACACCGGGGAGCTGTTTTTT.

This clonotype was seen a few times. The rearrangement joins TRBV28 to TRBJ1-5; D gene unclear. Germline lookup yields CDR1 MDHEN and CDR2 SYDVKM. The CDR3 has 12 residues. Trimming shortened V by 8 bases and J by 0 bases, and 5 bases separated the two germline ends. CDR3 coding DNA: TGTGCCAGCCAGTATAGCAATCAGCCCCAGCATTTT. Amino acid sequence: CASQYSNQPQHF.

The chain links TRBV7-9 to TRBJ1-3, with D perhaps TRBD1 (5 bases). V dropped 8 bases and J dropped 4 bases, with 6 bases sitting between them. Germline lookup yields CDR1 SEHNR and CDR2 FQNEAQ (reference sequence). This CDR3 comprises 11 residues. The CDR3 protein is CASGGGNTIYF. As DNA, the CDR3 is TGTGCCAGCGGGGGGGGAAACACCATATATTTT.

V is TRBV19 and J is TRBJ2-1; 9 bases agree with TRBD2. Trimming took 8 bases from V and 5 from J; bases not matched to a gene: 7. CDR1 and CDR2 (germline): LNHDA, SQIVND (reference sequence). CDR3 length: 14 amino acids. Here the CDR3 reads CASHLAGTNNEQFF. Here the CDR3 DNA reads TGTGCCAGTCACCTAGCGGGAACCAACAATGAGCAGTTCTTC.

This chain uses TRBV28 with TRBJ1-5; perhaps TRBD1 as D (6 bases). This CDR3 is 15 amino acids long. Germline V gene lookup returns CDR1 MDHEN and CDR2 SYDVKM. The V end lost 3 bases, the J end lost 2 bases, and 11 bases lay between the germline ends. CDR3 DNA: TGTGCCAGCAGTTTCGCCGGGGGCGGCAATCAGCCCCAGCATTTT. Its translation: CASSFAGGGNQPQHF.

This clonotype was detected once. The rearrangement links TRBV9 to TRBJ2-1; 10 nucleotides match TRBD2. After removal of 0 bases from V and 6 bases from J, the junction contained 3 bases not matched to a gene. Germline values: CDR1 SGDLS, CDR2 YYNGEE. This CDR3 spans 15 amino acids. Here the CDR3 DNA reads TGTGCCAGCAGCGTAGGAGCGGGGGGGGGCAATGAGCAGTTCTTC. Its protein product is CASSVGAGGGNEQFF.

This clonotype was seen at least ten times. The chain carries TRBV15 and TRBJ2-5; no clear D gene. The V end was cut by 1 base, the J end by 5 bases, with 8 bases between. The germline V gene has CDR1 LNHNV and CDR2 YYDKDF (reference sequence). The CDR3 is 13 residues long. CDR3 loop: CATSRAPHETQYF. DNA of the CDR3: TGTGCCACCAGCAGAGCGCCGCATGAGACCCAGTACTTC.

The genes are TRBV15 and TRBJ2-7; D may be TRBD2 (6 bases). CDR3 length: 13 amino acids. Germline assignment: CDR1 LNHNV and CDR2 YYDKDF (reference sequence). V gave up 5 bases and J gave up 6 bases, with 14 bases separating them. CDR3 nucleotide sequence: TGTGCCACCAGCGAGACTTGGGGAGGCGAGCAGTACTTC. Its translation: CATSETWGGEQYF. Using reference TRBV15 and TRBJ2-7 for the parts outside the CDR3, the full variable domain is DAMVIQNPRYQVTQFGKPVTLSCSQTLNHNVMYWYQQKSSQAPKLLFHYYDKDFNNEADTPDNFQSRRPNTSFCFLDIRSPGLGDTAMYLCATSETWGGEQYFGPGTRLTVT.